What follows is one T cell receptor beta chain and its context. This CDR3 is 15 amino acids long. CDR1 is SEHNR and CDR2 is FQNEAQ in the germline V gene (reference sequence). With 3 bases clipped from V and 8 bases from J, the junction kept 7 bases outside the gene matches. This record belongs to a study of T cell responses to AZD1222 COVID-19 vaccine. Second-dose intervals of approximately 4 or approximately 12 weeks were pooled. Method: immunoSEQ multiplex PCR; TCRdb's copy keeps in-frame clones and lacks some. The table records around 20,000 clones, about four fifths of them present only once. The chain carries TRBV7-9 and TRBJ2-1; 10 nucleotides match TRBD2. This receptor was identified in an adult who received the AZD1222 COVID-19 vaccine. The material was peripheral blood, obtained 28 days after the second AZD1222 dose. The CDR3 reads CASSFPGTSDHEQFF. CDR3 DNA: TGTGCCAGCAGCTTCCCGGGGACTAGCGATCATGAGCAGTTCTTC. The whole variable domain, filled in from reference TRBV7-9 and TRBJ2-1, reads DTGVSQNPRHKITKRGQNVTFRCDPISEHNRLYWYRQTLGQGPEFLTYFQNEAQLEKSRLLSDRFSAERPKGSFSTLEIQRTEQGDSAMYLCASSFPGTSDHEQFFGPGTRLTVL.